The 5 T cell receptor beta chains below all came from one sample that was sequenced in a study of CD8 T cells in ankylosing spondylitis. TCRdb reanalysed the 5' RACE reads using MiXCR and keeps one entry per CDR3 protein. The sample includes approximately 210,000 distinct CDR3 sequences, about 13% of them seen just once. Input material: blood, either unsorted or a sorted T cell fraction (not recorded which). Receptors were obtained from a male donor with ankylosing spondylitis or in good health (not recorded which).

This clonotype appeared many times. The rearrangement joins TRBV12-5 to TRBJ1-2; a weak D match, TRBD1 (6 bases). The CDR3 spans 15 residues. V was clipped by 1 base and J by 3 bases, with 12 bases between them. Looked up from germline, CDR1 is LGHNT and CDR2 is FRNRAP. CDR3: CASGLAPPGDYGYTF. The DNA of the CDR3 is TGTGCTAGTGGTTTGGCCCCCCCAGGGGACTATGGCTACACCTTC. Variable domain in full (rest from reference TRBV12-5 and TRBJ1-2): DARVTQTPRHKVTEMGQEVTMRCQPILGHNTVFWYRQTMMQGLELLAYFRNRAPLDDSGMPKDRFSAEMPDATLATLKIQPSEPRDSAVYFCASGLAPPGDYGYTFGSGTRLTVV.

For the CDR3, the DNA is TGTGCCAGCAGCTTAATGGATCAGCAGTACTTC. Translating it yields CASSLMDQQYF. J is TRBJ2-7 and V is TRBV7-2; D remains ambiguous. Germline loops: CDR1 SGHTA, CDR2 FQGNSA. V was shortened by 2 bases and J by 8 bases, with 7 bases between the two germline ends. This CDR3 region has 11 residues.

This clonotype was observed a few times. The chain recombines TRBV5-6 with TRBJ2-7; no clear D gene. The ends were cut back, 4 bases at V and 2 bases at J, with 13 bases in the middle. The CDR3 consists of 14 residues. CDR1 and CDR2 (germline): SGHDT, YYEEEE. The CDR3 is CASSPSGSAYEQYF. CDR3 in DNA: TGTGCCAGCAGCCCGAGTGGCAGCGCCTACGAGCAGTACTTC. The full variable domain, with the rest looked up from reference TRBV5-6 and TRBJ2-7, is DAGVTQSPTHLIKTRGQQVTLRCSPKSGHDTVSWYQQALGQGPQFIFQYYEEEERQRGNFPDRFSGHQFPNYSSELNVNALLLGDSALYLCASSPSGSAYEQYFGPGTRLTVT.

A note on this clonotype: A read error may produce the germline difference seen at one junction end. This chain joins TRBV4-1 and TRBJ1-2; D is undetermined. Germline CDR1 reads MGHRA; CDR2 reads YSYEKL. This CDR3 has 13 amino acids. The CDR3 region has the DNA TGCGCCAGCAGCCAAGACCTGTCACCAGGCTACTCCTTC. Protein product: CASSQDLSPGYSF.

V and J are TRBV3-1 and TRBJ2-1; 8 nucleotides line up with TRBD2. The CDR3 loop spans 16 amino acids. The germline V gene encodes CDR1 LGHDT and CDR2 YNNKEL (reference sequence). Germline trimming cut 1 base from V and 0 bases from J; bases unmatched to any gene: 2. The CDR3 sequence: CASSQGLAGSYNEQFF. CDR3 sequence (DNA): TGTGCCAGCAGCCAAGGTCTAGCGGGCTCCTACAATGAGCAGTTCTTC.